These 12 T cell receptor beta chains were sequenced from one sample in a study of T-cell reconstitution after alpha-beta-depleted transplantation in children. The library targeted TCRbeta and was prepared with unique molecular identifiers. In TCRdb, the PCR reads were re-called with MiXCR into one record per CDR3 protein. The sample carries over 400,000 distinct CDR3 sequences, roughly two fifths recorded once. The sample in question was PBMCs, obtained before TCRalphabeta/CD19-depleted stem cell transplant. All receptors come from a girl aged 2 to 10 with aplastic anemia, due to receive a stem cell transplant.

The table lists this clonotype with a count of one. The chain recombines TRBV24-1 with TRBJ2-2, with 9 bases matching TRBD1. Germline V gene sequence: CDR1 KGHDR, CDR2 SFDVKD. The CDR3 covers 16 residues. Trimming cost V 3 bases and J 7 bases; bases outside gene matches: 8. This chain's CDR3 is CATSDPGQGSNGELFF. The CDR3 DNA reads TGTGCCACCAGTGATCCAGGACAGGGGAGTAACGGGGAGCTGTTTTTT.

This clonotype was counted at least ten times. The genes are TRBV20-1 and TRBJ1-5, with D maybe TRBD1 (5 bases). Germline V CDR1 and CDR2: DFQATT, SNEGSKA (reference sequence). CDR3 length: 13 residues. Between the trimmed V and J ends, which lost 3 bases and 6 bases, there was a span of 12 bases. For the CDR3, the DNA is TGCAGTGCTAGGAGGCAGGGAGTTCAGCCCCAGCATTTT. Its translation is CSARRQGVQPQHF.

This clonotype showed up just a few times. CDR3 in amino acids: CASSYSGRGGPRTDTQYF. CDR3 bases: TGTGCCAGCAGTTACTCAGGGAGGGGGGGACCGCGCACAGATACGCAGTATTTT. The chain recombines TRBV6-5 with TRBJ2-3; tentative D call: TRBD2 (7 bases). V lost 0 bases to trimming and J lost 1 base, with 17 bases between them. This CDR3 has 18 residues. Germline loops: CDR1 MNHEY, CDR2 SVGAGI.

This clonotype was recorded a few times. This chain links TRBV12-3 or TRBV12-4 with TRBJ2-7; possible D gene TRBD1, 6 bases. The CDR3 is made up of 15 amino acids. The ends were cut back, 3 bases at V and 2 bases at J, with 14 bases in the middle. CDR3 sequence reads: CASSFRGGQAYEQYF. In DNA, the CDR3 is TGTGCCAGCAGTTTTAGAGGGGGTCAGGCCTACGAGCAGTACTTC.

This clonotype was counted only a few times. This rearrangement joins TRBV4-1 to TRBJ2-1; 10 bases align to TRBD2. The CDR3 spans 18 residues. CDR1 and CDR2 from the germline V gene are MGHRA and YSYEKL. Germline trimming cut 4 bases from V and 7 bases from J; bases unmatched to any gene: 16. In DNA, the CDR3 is TGCGCCAGCAGCCGTTGGTCGTCGGAGGCTAGCGGGAGTAATGAGCAGTTCTTC. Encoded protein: CASSRWSSEASGSNEQFF.

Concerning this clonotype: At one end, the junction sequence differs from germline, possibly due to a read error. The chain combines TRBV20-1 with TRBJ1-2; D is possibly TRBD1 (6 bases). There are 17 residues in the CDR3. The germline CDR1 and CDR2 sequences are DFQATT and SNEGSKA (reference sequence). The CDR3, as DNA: TGCAGTGCTAGACGCCCGACCAGGGGCAGAGAGCTCTATGGCTACCCCTTC. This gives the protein CSARRPTRGRELYGYPF.

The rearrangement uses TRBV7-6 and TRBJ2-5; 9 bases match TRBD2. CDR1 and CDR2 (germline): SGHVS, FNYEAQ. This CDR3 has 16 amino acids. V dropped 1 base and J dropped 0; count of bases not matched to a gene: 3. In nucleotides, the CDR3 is TGTGCCAGCAGCTTAGTGGCTAGCGGGAACCAAGAGACCCAGTACTTC. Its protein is CASSLVASGNQETQYF.

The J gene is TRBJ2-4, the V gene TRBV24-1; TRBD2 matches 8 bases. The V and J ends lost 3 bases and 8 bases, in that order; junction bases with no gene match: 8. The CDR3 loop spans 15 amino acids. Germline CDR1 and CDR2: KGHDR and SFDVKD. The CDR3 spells CATSDATSGADIQYF. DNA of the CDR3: TGTGCCACCAGTGATGCCACTAGCGGTGCGGACATTCAGTACTTC.

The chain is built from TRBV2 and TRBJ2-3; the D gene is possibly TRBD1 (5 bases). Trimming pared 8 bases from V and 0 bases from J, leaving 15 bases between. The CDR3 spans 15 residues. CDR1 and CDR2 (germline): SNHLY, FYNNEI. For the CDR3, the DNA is TGTGCCAGCTCTTTGGACATGGCTAGCACAGATACGCAGTATTTT. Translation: CASSLDMASTDTQYF.

CDR3: CASRISGLNTGELFF. CDR3 bases: TGTGCCAGCAGGATTAGCGGCCTGAACACCGGGGAGCTGTTTTTT. This chain connects TRBV6-1 to TRBJ2-2, with D possibly matching TRBD2 (6 bases). V shed 6 bases and J shed 1 base, with 12 bases lying between them. The germline CDR1 and CDR2 sequences are MNHNS and SASEGT. The CDR3 length is 15 residues.

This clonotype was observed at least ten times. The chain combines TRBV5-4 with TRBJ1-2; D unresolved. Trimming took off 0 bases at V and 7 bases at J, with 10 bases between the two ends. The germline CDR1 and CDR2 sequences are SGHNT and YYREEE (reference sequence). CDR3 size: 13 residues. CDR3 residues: CASSLDLFIGYTF. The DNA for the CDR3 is TGTGCCAGCAGCTTGGACCTATTCATTGGCTACACCTTC. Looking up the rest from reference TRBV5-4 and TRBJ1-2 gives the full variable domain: ETGVTQSPTHLIKTRGQQVTLRCSSQSGHNTVSWYQQALGQGPQFIFQYYREEENGRGNFPPRFSGLQFPNYSSELNVNALELDDSALYLCASSLDLFIGYTFGSGTRLTVV.

The CDR3, as DNA: TGCAGTGCTAAGACCCGTATGCCGAATCAGCCCCAGCATTTT. It yields the protein CSAKTRMPNQPQHF. The J gene is TRBJ1-5, the V gene TRBV20-1, with D unclear. Germline assignment: CDR1 DFQATT and CDR2 SNEGSKA (reference sequence). CDR3 length: 14 residues. Trimming removed 4 bases at V and 4 bases at J, with 14 bases between.